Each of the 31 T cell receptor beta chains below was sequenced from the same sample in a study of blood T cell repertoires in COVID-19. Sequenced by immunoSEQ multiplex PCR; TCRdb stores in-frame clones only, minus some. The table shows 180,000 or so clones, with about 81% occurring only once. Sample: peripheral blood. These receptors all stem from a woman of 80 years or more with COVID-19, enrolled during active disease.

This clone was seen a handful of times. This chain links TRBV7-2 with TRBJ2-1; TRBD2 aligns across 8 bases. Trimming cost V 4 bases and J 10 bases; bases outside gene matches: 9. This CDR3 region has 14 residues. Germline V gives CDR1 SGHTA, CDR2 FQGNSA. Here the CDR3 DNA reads TGTGCCAGCAGCTCCTACGGGGGGGGAAAAGAGCAGTTCTTC. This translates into CASSSYGGGKEQFF.

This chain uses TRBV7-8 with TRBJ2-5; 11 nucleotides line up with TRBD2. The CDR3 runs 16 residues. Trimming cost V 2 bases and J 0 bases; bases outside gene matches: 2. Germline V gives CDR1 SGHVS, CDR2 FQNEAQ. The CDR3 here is CASSLLTSGDQETQYF. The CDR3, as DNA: TGTGCCAGCAGCTTATTGACTAGCGGGGACCAAGAGACCCAGTACTTC.

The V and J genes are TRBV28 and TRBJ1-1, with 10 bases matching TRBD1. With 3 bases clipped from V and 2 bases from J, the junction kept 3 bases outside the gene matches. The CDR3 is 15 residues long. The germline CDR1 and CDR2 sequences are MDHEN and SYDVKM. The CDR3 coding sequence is TGTGCCAGCAGTTTTTGGACAGGGGGAAACACTGAAGCTTTCTTT. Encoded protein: CASSFWTGGNTEAFF.

CDR3 nucleotide sequence: TGTGCCAGCAGCTTAGGGTCTAGCGGGAGGGTCTATGAGCAGTTCTTC. It specifies CASSLGSSGRVYEQFF. V usage is TRBV7-2 and J usage is TRBJ2-1; 12 bases agree with TRBD2. With V trimmed by 1 base and J by 8 bases, 6 bases remained unmatched. The CDR3 spans 16 residues. The germline CDR1 and CDR2 sequences are SGHTA and FQGNSA.

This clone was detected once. CDR3 amino acids: CASEKRNYEQYF. The CDR3 DNA is TGTGCCAGTGAAAAGCGTAACTACGAGCAGTACTTC. The rearrangement uses TRBV12-3 or TRBV12-4 and TRBJ2-7; D remains unclear. This CDR3 has 12 residues. The V end was cut by 9 bases, the J end by 3 bases, with 12 bases between.

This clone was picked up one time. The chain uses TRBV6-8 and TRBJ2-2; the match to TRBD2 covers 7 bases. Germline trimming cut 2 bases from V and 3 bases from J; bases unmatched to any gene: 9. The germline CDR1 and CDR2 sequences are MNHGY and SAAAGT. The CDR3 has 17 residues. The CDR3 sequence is CASSYKKLTSDTGELFF. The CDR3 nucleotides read TGTGCCAGCAGTTACAAAAAACTTACTAGCGACACCGGGGAGCTGTTTTTT.

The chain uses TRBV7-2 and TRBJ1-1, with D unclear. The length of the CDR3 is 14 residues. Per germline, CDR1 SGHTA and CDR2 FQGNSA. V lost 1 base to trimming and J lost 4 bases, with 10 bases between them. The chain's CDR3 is CASSLVRELTEAFF. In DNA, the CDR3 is TGTGCCAGCAGCTTAGTGAGGGAGCTCACTGAAGCTTTCTTT.

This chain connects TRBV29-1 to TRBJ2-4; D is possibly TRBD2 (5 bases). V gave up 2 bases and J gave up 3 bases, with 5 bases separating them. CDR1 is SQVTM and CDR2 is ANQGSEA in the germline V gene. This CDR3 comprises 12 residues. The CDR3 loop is CSVERGKNIQYF. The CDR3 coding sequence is TGCAGCGTTGAACGGGGCAAAAACATTCAGTACTTC.

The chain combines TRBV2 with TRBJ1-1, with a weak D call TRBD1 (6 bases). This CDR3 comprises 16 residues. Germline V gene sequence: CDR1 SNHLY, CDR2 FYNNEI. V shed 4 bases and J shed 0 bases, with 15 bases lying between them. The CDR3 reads CASSGGQKTMNTEAFF. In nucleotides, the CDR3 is TGTGCCAGCAGTGGGGGACAAAAAACCATGAACACTGAAGCTTTCTTT.

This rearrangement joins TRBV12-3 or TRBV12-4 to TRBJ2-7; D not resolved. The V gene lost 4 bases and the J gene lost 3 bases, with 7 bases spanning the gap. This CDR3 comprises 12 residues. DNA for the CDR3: TGTGCCAGCAGTTCAGACTTCTACGAGCAGTACTTC. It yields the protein CASSSDFYEQYF.

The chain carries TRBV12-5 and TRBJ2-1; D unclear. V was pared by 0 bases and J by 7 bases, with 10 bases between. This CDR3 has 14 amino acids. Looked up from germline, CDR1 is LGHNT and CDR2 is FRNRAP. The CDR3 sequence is CASGLVVRINEQFF. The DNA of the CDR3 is TGTGCTAGTGGTTTGGTAGTCAGAATAAATGAGCAGTTCTTC.

CDR3 region: CASSLRGGDTQYF. In DNA form, the CDR3 reads TGTGCCAGCAGCTTGCGGGGTGGGGATACGCAGTATTTT. This chain connects TRBV5-4 to TRBJ2-3, with TRBD2 as a possible D gene (5 bases). CDR3 size: 13 residues. Germline V lookup: CDR1 SGHNT, CDR2 YYREEE (reference sequence). V lost 1 base and J 6 bases, leaving 9 bases between the germline ends.

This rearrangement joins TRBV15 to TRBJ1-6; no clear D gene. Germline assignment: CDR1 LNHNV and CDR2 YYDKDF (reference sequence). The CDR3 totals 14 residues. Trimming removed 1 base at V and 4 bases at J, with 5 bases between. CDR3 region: CATSRGLYNSPLHF. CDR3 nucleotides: TGTGCCACCAGCAGAGGACTTTATAATTCACCCCTCCACTTT.

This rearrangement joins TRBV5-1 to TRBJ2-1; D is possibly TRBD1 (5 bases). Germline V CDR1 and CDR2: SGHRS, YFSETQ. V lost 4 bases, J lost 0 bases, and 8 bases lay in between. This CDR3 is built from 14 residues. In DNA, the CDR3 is TGCGCCAGCAGCCCGACAGTCTCCTACAATGAGCAGTTCTTC. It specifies CASSPTVSYNEQFF.

The DNA for the CDR3 is TGTGCCAGCAGCCAGCTACTAGCGGGAGGAGGTGATGAGCAGTTCTTC. It translates to CASSQLLAGGGDEQFF. The chain links TRBV14 to TRBJ2-1; 12 nucleotides align to TRBD2. The CDR3 has 16 amino acids. In germline, CDR1 is SGHDN, CDR2 FVKESK. V lost 3 bases and J lost 8; bases outside the gene matches: 8.

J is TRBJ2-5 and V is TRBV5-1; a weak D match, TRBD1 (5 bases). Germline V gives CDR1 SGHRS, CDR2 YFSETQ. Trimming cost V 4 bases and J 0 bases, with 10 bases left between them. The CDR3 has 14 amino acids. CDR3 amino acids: CASSQDIYQETQYF. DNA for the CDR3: TGCGCCAGCAGCCAGGACATATACCAAGAGACCCAGTACTTC.

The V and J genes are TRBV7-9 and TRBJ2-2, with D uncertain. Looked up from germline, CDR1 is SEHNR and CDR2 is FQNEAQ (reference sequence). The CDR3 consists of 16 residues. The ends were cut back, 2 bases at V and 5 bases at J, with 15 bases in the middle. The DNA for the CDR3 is TGTGCCAGCAGCTTAAGCCCCTTCGAGAATACCGGGGAGCTGTTTTTT. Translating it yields CASSLSPFENTGELFF.

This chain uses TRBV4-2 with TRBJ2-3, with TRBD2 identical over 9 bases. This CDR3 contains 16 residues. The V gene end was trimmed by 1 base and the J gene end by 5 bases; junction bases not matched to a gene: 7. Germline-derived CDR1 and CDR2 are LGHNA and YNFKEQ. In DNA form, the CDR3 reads TGTGCCAGCAGCCAAGTTGCAGCGGGGGGCAGAGATACGCAGTATTTT. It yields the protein CASSQVAAGGRDTQYF.

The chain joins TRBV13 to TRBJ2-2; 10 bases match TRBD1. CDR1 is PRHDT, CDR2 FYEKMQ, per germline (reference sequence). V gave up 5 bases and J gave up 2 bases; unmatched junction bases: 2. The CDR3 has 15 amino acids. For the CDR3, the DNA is TGTGCCAGCAGCCGGGACAGGGGAAACACCGGGGAGCTGTTTTTT. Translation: CASSRDRGNTGELFF.

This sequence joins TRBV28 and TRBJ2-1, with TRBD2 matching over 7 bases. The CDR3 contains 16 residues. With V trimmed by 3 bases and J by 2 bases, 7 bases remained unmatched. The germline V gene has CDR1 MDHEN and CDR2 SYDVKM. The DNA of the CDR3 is TGTGCCAGCAGTTTTGGGGCAGGGAGGGCCTACAATGAGCAGTTCTTC. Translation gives CASSFGAGRAYNEQFF.

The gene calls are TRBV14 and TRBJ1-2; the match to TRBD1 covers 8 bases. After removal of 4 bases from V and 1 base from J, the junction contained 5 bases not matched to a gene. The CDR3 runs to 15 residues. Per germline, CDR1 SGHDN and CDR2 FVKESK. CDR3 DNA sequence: TGTGCCAGCAGCCCCTACAGGGGGTTTAACTATGGCTACACCTTC. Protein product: CASSPYRGFNYGYTF. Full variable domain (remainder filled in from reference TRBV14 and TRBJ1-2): EAGVTQFPSHSVIEKGQTVTLRCDPISGHDNLYWYRRVMGKEIKFLLHFVKESKQDESGMPNNRFLAERTGGTYSTLKVQPAELEDSGVYFCASSPYRGFNYGYTFGSGTRLTVV.

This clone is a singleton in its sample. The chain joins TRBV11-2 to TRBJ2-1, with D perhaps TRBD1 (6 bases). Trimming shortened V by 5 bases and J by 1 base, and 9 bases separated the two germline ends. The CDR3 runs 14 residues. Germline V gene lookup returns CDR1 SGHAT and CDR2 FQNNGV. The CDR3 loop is CASSGQISYNEQFF. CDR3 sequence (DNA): TGTGCCAGCAGCGGACAGATTTCCTACAATGAGCAGTTCTTC.

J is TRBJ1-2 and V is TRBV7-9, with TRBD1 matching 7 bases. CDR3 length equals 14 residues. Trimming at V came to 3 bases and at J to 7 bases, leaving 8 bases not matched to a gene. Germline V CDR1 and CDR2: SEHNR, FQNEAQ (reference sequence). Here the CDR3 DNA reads TGTGCCAGCAGCTTTACACCAGGGGGTGGTGGCTACACCTTC. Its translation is CASSFTPGGGGYTF.

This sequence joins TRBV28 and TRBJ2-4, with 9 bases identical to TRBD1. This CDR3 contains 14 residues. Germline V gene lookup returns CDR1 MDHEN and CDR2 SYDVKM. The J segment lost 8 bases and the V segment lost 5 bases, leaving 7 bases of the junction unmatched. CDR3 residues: CASSTRDRAHIQYF. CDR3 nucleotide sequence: TGTGCCAGCAGTACCCGGGACAGGGCGCACATTCAGTACTTC.

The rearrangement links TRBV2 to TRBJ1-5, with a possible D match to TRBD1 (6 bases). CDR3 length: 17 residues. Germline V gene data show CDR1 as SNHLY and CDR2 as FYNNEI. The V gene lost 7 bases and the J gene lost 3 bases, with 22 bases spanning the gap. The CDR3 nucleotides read TGTGCCAGCACCCCGACCAGGGGAATGGTCCTCAATCAGCCCCAGCATTTT. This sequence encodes CASTPTRGMVLNQPQHF. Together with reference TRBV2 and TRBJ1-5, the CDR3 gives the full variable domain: EPEVTQTPSHQVTQMGQEVILRCVPISNHLYFYWYRQILGQKVEFLVSFYNNEISEKSEIFDDQFSVERPDGSNFTLKIRSTKLEDSAMYFCASTPTRGMVLNQPQHFGDGTRLSIL.

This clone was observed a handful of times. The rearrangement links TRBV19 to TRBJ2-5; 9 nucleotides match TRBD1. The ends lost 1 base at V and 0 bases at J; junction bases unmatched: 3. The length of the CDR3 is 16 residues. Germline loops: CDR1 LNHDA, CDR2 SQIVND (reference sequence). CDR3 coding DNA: TGTGCCAGTAGTATAGGGACAGGGGTAGACCAAGAGACCCAGTACTTC. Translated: CASSIGTGVDQETQYF.

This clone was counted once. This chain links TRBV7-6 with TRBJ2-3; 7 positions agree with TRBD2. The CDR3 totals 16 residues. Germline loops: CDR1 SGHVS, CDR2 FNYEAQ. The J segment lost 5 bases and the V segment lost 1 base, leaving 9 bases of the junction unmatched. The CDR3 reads CASSLGGGGLGDTQYF. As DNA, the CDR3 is TGTGCCAGCAGCTTAGGTGGCGGGGGTTTAGGAGATACGCAGTATTTT. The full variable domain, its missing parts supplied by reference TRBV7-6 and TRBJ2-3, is GAGVSQSPRYKVTKRGQDVALRCDPISGHVSLYWYRQALGQGPEFLTYFNYEAQQDKSGLPNDRFSAERPEGSISTLTIQRTEQRDSAMYRCASSLGGGGLGDTQYFGPGTRLTVL.

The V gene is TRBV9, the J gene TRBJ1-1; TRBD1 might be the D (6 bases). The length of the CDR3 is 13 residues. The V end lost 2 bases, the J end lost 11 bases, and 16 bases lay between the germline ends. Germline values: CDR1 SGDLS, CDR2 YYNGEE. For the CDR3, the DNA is TGTGCCAGCAGCGTCCGCCCACAGGGCCAGGCTTTCTTT. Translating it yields CASSVRPQGQAFF.

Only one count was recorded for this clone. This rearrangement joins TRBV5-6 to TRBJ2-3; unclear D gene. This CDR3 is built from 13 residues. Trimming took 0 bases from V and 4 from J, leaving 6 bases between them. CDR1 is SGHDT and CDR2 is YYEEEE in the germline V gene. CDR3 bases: TGTGCCAGCAGCTTGGCGTATGCAGATACGCAGTATTTT. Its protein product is CASSLAYADTQYF.

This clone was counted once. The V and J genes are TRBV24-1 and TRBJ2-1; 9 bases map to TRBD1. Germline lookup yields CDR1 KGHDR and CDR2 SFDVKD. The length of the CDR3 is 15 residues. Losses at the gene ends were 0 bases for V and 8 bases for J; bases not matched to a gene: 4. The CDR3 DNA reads TGTGCCACCAGTGATTTGCCCGGGACAGGGCATGAGCAGTTCTTC. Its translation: CATSDLPGTGHEQFF.

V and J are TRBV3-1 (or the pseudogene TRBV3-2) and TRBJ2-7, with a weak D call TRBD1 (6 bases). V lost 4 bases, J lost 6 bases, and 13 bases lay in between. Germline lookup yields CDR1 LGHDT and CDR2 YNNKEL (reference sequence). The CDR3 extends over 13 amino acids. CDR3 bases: TGTGCCAGCAGCCGGGACATTCAAGGCGAGCAGTACTTC. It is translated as CASSRDIQGEQYF.